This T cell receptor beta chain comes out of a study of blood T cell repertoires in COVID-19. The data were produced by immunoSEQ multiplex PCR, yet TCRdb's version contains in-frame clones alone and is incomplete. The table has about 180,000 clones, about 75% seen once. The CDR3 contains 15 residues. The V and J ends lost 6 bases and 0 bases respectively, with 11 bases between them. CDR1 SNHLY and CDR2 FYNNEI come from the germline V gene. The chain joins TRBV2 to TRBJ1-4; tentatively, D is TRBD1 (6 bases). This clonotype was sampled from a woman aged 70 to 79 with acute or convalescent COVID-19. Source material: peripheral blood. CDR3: CASRLDSATNEKLFF. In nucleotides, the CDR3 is TGTGCCAGCAGGTTGGACAGTGCAACTAATGAAAAACTGTTTTTT.